This record looks at one T cell receptor (beta chain) sequence and its context. The V gene end was trimmed by 0 bases and the J gene end by 9 bases; junction bases not matched to a gene: 5. Looked up from germline, CDR1 is SGHRS and CDR2 is YFSETQ. The CDR3 has 15 amino acids. This entry is derived from a study of blood T cell repertoires in COVID-19. At the level of the study: Spain, Italy and the United States supplied samples that represented acute and convalescent COVID-19. PBMCs, B-cell-depleted T cells, or T cells were the source of the cDNA or gDNA that made up the material.

Clones were read by immunoSEQ multiplex PCR, and TCRdb kept only the in-frame ones, dropping some. The repertoire holds 250,000 to 350,000 clones, with 87% as singletons. The sample comprised peripheral blood. This clonotype was obtained from a woman aged 50 to 60 who had recovered from COVID-19. V gene TRBV5-1 combines with J gene TRBJ1-6; 8 positions agree with TRBD1. The DNA of the CDR3 is TGCGCCAGCAGCTTGGGGTCAGGGGGCATTTCACCCCTCCACTTT. Protein sequence: CASSLGSGGISPLHF.